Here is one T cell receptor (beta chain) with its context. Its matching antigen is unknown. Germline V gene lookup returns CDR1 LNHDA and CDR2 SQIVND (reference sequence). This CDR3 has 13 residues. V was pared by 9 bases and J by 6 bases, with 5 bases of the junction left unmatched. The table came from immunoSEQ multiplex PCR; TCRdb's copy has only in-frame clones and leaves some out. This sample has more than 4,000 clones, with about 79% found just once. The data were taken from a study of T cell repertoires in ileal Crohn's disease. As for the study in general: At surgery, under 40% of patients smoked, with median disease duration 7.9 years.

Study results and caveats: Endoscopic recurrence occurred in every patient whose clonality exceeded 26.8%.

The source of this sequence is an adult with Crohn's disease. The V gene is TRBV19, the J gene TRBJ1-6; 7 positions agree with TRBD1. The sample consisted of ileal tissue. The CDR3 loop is CASRDRINSPLHF. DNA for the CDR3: TGTGCCAGCCGGGACAGAATTAATTCACCCCTCCACTTT.